This T cell receptor (beta chain) was documented in a study of shared clonotypes between healthy human individuals. Some clones are missing from TCRdb's copy, which holds only in-frame ones; the method was immunoSEQ multiplex PCR. The table lists about 1 million clones, more than 60% of them singletons. Per the germline V gene, CDR1 is SGHTS and CDR2 is YDEGEE. The V end was cut by 3 bases, the J end by 4 bases, with 5 bases between. The CDR3 consists of 12 residues. Sequenced: memory CD4+ T cells sorted from blood. Subset indicated: CD45RA-negative fraction. The sequence was collected from a man younger than 30 in good health. The genes are TRBV5-8 and TRBJ1-5; D gene unclear. The DNA of the CDR3 is TGTGCCAGCAGCTCCTATAATCAGCCCCAGCATTTT. The encoded protein is CASSSYNQPQHF.